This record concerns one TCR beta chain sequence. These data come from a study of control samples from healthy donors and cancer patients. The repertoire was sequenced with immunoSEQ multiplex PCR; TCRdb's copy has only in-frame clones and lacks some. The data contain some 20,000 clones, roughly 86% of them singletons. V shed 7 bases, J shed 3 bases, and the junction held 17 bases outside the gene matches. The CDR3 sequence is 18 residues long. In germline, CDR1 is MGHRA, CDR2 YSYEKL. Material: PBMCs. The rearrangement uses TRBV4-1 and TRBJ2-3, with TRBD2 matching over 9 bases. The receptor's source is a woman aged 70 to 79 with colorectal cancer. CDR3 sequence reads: CASKQSTGLAGLTDTQYF. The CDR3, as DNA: TGCGCCAGCAAACAATCCACCGGGCTAGCGGGGCTTACAGATACGCAGTATTTT.